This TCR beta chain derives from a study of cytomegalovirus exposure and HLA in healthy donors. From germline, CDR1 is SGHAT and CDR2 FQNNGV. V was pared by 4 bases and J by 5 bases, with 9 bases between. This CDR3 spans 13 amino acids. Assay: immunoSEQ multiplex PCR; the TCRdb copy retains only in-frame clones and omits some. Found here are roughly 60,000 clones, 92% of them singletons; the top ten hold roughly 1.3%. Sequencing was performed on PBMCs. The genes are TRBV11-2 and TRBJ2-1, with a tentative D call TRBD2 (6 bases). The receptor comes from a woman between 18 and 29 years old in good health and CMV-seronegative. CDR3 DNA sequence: TGTGCCAGCAGCTCCCGGAGGGACAATGAGCAGTTCTTC. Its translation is CASSSRRDNEQFF.